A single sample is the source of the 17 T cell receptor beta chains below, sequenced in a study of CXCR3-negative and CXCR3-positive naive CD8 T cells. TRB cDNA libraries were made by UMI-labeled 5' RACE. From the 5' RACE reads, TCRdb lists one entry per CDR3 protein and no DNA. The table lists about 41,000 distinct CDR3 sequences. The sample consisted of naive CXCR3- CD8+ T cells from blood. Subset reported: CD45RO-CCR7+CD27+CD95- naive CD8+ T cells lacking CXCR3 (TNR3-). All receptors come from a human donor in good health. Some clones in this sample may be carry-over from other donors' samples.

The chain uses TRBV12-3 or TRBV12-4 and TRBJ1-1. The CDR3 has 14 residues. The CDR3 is CASSLTAMNTEAFF.

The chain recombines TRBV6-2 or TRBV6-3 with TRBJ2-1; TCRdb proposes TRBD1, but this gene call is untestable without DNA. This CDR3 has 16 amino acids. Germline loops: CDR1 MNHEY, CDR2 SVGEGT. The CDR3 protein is CASSYSTGARGNEQFF.

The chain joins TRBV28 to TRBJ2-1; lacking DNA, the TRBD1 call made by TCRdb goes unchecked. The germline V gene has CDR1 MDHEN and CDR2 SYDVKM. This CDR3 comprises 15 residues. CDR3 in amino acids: CASIPPGGRNNEQFF.

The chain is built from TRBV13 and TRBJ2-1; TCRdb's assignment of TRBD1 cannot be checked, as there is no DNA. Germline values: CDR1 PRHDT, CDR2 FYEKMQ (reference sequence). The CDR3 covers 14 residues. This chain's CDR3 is CASSLMQGNNEQFF.

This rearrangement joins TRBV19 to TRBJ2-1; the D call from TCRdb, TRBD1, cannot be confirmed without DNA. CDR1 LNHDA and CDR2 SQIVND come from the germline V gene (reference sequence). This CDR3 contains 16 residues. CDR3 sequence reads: CASSIDLQGTYNEQFF.

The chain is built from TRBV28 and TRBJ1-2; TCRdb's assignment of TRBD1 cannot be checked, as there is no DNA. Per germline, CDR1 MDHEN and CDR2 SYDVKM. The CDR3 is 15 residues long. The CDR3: CASSFAWVGAYGYTF.

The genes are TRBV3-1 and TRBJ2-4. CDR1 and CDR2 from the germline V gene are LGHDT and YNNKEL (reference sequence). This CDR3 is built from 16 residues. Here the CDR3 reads CASSQGKVFGKNIQYF.

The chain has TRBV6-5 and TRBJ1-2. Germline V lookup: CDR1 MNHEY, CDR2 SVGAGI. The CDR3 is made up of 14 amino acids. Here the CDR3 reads CASSPIGSTYGYTF.

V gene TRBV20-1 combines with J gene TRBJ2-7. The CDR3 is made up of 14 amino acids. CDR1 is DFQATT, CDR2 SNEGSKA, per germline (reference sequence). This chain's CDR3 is CSARDDQPTYEQYF.

CDR3 protein: CASSSEAYSYNEQFF. The V call is TRBV11-1, the J call TRBJ2-1. Germline values: CDR1 SGHAT, CDR2 FQDESV (reference sequence). The CDR3 totals 15 residues.

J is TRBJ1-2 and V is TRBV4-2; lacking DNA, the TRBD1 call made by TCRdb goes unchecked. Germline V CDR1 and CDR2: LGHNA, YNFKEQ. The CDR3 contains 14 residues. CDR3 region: CASSPQGGAPGYTF.

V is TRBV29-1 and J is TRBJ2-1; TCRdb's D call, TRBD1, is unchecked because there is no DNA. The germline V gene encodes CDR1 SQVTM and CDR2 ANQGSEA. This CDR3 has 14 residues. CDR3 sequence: CSDRGGSSYNEQFF.

The CDR3 protein is CASSELIQGPEAFF. V gene TRBV6-6 combines with J gene TRBJ1-1; the D gene TCRdb calls, TRBD1, cannot be checked with no DNA. This CDR3 is built from 14 residues. Per germline, CDR1 MNHNY and CDR2 SVGAGI (reference sequence).

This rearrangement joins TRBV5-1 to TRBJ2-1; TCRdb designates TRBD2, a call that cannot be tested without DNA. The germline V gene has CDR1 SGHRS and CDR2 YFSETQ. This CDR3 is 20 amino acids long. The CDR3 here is CASSTTDRDYSGRALGEQFF.

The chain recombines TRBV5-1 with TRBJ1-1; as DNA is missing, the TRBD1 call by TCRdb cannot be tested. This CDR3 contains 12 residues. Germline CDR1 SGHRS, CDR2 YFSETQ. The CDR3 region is CASTLSGTEAFF.

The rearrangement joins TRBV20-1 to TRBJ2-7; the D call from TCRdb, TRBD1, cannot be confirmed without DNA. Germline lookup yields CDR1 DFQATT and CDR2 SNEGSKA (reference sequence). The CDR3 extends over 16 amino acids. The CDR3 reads CSARDSQGRFSYEQYF.

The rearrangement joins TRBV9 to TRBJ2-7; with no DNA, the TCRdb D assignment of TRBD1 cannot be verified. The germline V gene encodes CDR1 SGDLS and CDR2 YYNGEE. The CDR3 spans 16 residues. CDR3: CASSETTGARPSEQYF.